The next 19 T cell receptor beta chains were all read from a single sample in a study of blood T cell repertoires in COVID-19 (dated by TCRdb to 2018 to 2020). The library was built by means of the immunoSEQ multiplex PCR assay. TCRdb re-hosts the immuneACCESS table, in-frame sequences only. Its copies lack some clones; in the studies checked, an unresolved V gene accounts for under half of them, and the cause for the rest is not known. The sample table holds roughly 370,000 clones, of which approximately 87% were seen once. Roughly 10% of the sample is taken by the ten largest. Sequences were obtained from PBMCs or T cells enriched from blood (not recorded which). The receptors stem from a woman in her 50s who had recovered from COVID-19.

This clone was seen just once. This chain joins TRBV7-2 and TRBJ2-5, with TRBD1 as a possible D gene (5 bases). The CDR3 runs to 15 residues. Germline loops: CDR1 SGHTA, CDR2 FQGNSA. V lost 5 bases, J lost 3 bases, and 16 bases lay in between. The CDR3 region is CASSAGRLREETQYF. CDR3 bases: TGTGCCAGCAGCGCCGGCCGCCTCAGGGAAGAGACCCAGTACTTC.

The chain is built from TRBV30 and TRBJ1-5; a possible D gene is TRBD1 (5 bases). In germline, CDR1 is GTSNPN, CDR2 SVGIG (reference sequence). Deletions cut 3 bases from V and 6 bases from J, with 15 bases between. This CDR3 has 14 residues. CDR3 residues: CAWSATGSGQPQHF. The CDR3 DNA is TGTGCCTGGAGCGCAACAGGATCAGGTCAGCCCCAGCATTTT.

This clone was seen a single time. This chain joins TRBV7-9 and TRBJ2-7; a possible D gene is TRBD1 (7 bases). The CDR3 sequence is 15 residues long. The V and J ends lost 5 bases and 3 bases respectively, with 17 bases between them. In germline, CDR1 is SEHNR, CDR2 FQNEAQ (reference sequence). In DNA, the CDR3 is TGTGCCAGCAGCGGGGAGGACAGGTACTTCTACGAGCAGTACTTC. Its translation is CASSGEDRYFYEQYF.

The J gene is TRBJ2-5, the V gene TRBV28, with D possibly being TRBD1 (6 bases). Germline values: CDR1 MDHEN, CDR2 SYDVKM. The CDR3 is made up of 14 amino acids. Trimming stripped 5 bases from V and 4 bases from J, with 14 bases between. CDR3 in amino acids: CASSLRGGGETQYF. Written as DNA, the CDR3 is TGTGCCAGCAGTCTCAGGGGCGGAGGAGAGACCCAGTACTTC.

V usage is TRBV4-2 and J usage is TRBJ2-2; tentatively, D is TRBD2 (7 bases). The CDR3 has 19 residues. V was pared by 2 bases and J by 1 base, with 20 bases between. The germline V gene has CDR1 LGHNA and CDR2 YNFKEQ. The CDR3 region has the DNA TGTGCCAGCAGCCAACAGGGGAGGCGGGGGCCGGGGAACACCGGGGAGCTGTTTTTT. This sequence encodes CASSQQGRRGPGNTGELFF.

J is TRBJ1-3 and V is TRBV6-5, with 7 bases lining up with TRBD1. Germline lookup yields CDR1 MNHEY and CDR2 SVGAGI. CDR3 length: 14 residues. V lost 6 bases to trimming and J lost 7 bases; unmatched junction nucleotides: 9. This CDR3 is CASSRRGEVNTIYF. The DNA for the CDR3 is TGTGCCAGCAGCCGCAGGGGGGAGGTTAACACCATATATTTT.

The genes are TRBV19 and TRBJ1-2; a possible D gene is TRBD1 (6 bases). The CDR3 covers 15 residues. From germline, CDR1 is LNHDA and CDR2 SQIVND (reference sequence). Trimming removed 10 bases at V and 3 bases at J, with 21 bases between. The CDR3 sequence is CATNGDTRGDYGYTF. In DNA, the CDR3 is TGTGCCACCAACGGGGACACCCGGGGGGACTATGGCTACACCTTC.

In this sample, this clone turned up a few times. In nucleotides, the CDR3 is TGTGCCAGCAGTGAAGGTGGGAGGGATGAGCAGTTCTTC. This gives the protein CASSEGGRDEQFF. V gene TRBV6-1 combines with J gene TRBJ2-1; 7 bases align to TRBD2. J was trimmed by 8 bases and V by 1 base; bases with no gene match: 2. Germline V CDR1 and CDR2: MNHNS, SASEGT. The CDR3 runs to 13 residues.

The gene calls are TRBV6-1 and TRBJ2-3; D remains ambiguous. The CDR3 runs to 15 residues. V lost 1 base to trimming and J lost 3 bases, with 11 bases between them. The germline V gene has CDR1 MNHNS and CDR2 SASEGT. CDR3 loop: CASSEDFYTTDTQYF. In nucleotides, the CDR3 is TGTGCCAGCAGTGAAGACTTTTATACGACAGATACGCAGTATTTT.

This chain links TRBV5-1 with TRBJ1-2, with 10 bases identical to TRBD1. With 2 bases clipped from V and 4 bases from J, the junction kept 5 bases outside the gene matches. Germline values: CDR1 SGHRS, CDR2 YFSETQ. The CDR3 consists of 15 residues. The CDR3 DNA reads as TGCGCCAGCAGCTTCTTGACAGGGGGCGCCTATGGCTACACCTTC. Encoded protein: CASSFLTGGAYGYTF.

The CDR3 spells CASSIGTGGYRGGKDTQYF. The CDR3 nucleotides are TGTGCCAGTAGTATCGGGACAGGGGGCTATCGTGGGGGCAAAGATACGCAGTATTTT. J is TRBJ2-3 and V is TRBV19; 12 positions match TRBD1. This CDR3 spans 19 amino acids. Germline V gene sequence: CDR1 LNHDA, CDR2 SQIVND (reference sequence). Trimming removed 3 bases from V and 5 bases from J; junction bases left unmatched: 15.

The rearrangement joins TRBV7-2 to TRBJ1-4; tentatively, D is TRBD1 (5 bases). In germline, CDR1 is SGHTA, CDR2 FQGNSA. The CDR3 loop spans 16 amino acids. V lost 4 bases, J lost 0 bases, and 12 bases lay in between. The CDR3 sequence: CASSSGRGATNEKLFF. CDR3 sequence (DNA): TGTGCCAGCAGCTCCGGCCGGGGGGCAACTAATGAAAAACTGTTTTTT.

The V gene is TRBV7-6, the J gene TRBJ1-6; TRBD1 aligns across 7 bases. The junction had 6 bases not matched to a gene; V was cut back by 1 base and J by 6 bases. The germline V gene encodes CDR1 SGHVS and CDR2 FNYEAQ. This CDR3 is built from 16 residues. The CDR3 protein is CASSLEGRQGNSPLHF. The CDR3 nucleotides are TGTGCCAGCAGCTTAGAAGGACGACAGGGTAATTCACCCCTCCACTTT.

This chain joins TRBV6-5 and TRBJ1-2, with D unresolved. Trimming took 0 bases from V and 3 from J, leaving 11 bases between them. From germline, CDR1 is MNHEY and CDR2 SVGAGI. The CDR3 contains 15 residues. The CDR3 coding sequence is TGTGCCAGCAGTTACTCGAACGCACAGCACTATGGCTACACCTTC. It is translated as CASSYSNAQHYGYTF.

CDR3 nucleotide sequence: TGTGCCAGCAGCTCCTCGCGGGGCCATAATTCACCCCTCCACTTT. Amino acid sequence: CASSSSRGHNSPLHF. The chain employs TRBV7-2 and TRBJ1-6, with D perhaps matching TRBD1 (5 bases). This CDR3 has 15 residues. Germline V gene data show CDR1 as SGHTA and CDR2 as FQGNSA. The V and J ends lost 4 bases and 5 bases respectively, with 12 bases between them.

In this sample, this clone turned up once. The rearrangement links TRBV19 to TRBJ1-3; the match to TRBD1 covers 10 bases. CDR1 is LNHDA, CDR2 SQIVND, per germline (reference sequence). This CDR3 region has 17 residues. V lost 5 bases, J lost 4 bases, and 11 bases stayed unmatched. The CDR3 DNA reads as TGTGCCAGTAGTCCGGGACAGGGGTTTGCGGGCGGAAACACCATATATTTT. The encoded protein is CASSPGQGFAGGNTIYF.

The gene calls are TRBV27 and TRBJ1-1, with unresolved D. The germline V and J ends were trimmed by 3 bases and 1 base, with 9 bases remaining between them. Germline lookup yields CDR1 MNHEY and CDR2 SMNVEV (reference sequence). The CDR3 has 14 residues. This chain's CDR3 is CASSFQKANTEAFF. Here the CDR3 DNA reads TGTGCCAGCAGTTTTCAAAAAGCGAACACTGAAGCTTTCTTT.

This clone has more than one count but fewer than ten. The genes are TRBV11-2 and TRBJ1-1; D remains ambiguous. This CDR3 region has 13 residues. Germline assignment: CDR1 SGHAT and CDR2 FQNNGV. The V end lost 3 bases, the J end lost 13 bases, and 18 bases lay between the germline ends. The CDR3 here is CASSFPDSRIGFF. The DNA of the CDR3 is TGTGCCAGCAGCTTCCCCGATTCTAGGATCGGTTTCTTT.

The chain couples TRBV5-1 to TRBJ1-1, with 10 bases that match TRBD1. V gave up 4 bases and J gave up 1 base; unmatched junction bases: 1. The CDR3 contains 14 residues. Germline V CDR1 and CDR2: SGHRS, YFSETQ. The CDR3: CASSRQGANTEAFF. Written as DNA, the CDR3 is TGCGCCAGCAGCCGACAGGGGGCGAACACTGAAGCTTTCTTT.